The clone carrying this TCR beta chain was found many times. The read stops 3 residues short of the end of the CDR3; the missing end is completed from the germline J gene. Only in-frame clones appear in the TCRdb table, and some are missing; sequencing was by immunoSEQ multiplex PCR. The record shows more than 55,000 clones for this sample, with no singletons present. This entry belongs to a study of T cell clonality in common variable immunodeficiency. Germline V gene sequence: CDR1 SGHAT, CDR2 FQNNGV. The ends lost 3 bases at V and 6 bases at J; junction bases unmatched: 5. The CDR3 is made up of 15 amino acids. Most patients and controls had Caucasian heritage.

This chain links TRBV11-2 with TRBJ2-1, with TRBD1 identical over 10 bases. The TCR was taken from a person between 18 and 75 years old in good health. Input material: peripheral blood mononuclear cells. This CDR3 reads CASSLRQGAINEQFF. Partial CDR3 DNA: TGTGCCAGCAGCTTGAGACAGGGGGCGATCAATGAG.